This is a list of T cell receptor beta chains from one sample in a study of blood T cell repertoires in COVID-19. Method: immunoSEQ multiplex PCR; TCRdb's copy keeps in-frame clones and lacks some. The sample holds 65,000 to 80,000 clones; around 80% are singletons and the top ten take 20% to 25%. Sequenced sample: peripheral blood. These receptors all come from a human donor in a cohort sampled during active COVID-19. CDR3s include the opening cysteine and the closing phenylalanine or tryptophan.

j_gene: TRBJ1-1
v_gene: TRBV29-1
CDR3aa: CSVDSTVEAFF

j_gene: TRBJ2-1
v_gene: TRBV2
CDR3aa: CASSELRGLNEQFF

j_gene: TRBJ2-1
v_gene: TRBV15
CDR3aa: CATSTRGKVGNEQFF

j_gene: TRBJ2-1
v_gene: TRBV6-5
CDR3aa: CASSYEASSYNEQFF

j_gene: TRBJ1-2
v_gene: TRBV7-9
CDR3aa: CASSHDGTGGDGYTF

j_gene: TRBJ1-5
v_gene: TRBV4-1
CDR3aa: CASSQDRRGARGNQPQHF

j_gene: TRBJ1-1
v_gene: TRBV9
CDR3aa: CASSSTGVGTEAFF

j_gene: TRBJ1-6
v_gene: TRBV5-5
CDR3aa: CASSATNGDNSPLHF

j_gene: TRBJ2-3
v_gene: TRBV12-3/TRBV12-4
CDR3aa: CASSPGTDTQYF

j_gene: TRBJ2-7
v_gene: TRBV10-1
CDR3aa: CASSPTNSYEQYF

j_gene: TRBJ2-7
v_gene: TRBV5-1
CDR3aa: CASSIQQAGPYEQYF

j_gene: TRBJ2-2
v_gene: TRBV7-7
CDR3aa: CASSLAWSQGPGELFF

j_gene: TRBJ2-7
v_gene: TRBV29-1
CDR3aa: CSVEASSYEQYF

j_gene: TRBJ2-7
v_gene: TRBV24-1
CDR3aa: CATSDPGQGAYEQYF

j_gene: TRBJ2-7
v_gene: TRBV10-3
CDR3aa: CAISDTGVAYEQYF

j_gene: TRBJ2-1
v_gene: TRBV6-5
CDR3aa: CASSYATSGGAGEQFF

j_gene: TRBJ1-5
v_gene: TRBV11-2
CDR3aa: CASSLGAAGQPQHF

j_gene: TRBJ1-6
v_gene: TRBV7-3
CDR3aa: CASSSRQGRRDNSPLHF

j_gene: TRBJ2-3
v_gene: TRBV18
CDR3aa: CASSPLQDGRGTQYF

j_gene: TRBJ1-3
v_gene: TRBV5-4
CDR3aa: CASSQRGAGNTIYF

j_gene: TRBJ2-2
v_gene: TRBV6-5
CDR3aa: CASSPGQLNTGELFF

j_gene: TRBJ1-4
v_gene: TRBV2
CDR3aa: CASRLTRVVGEKLFF

j_gene: TRBJ2-3
v_gene: TRBV28
CDR3aa: CASSRNRGRADTQYF

j_gene: TRBJ1-1
v_gene: TRBV6-1
CDR3aa: CASSETLNTEAFF

j_gene: TRBJ2-5
v_gene: TRBV18
CDR3aa: CASLERAAAQETQYF

j_gene: TRBJ1-1
v_gene: TRBV6-2/TRBV6-3
CDR3aa: CASSLNRDTEAFF

j_gene: TRBJ2-3
v_gene: TRBV18
CDR3aa: CASSPSTGALSTDTQYF

j_gene: TRBJ2-1
v_gene: TRBV5-1
CDR3aa: CASSLAAGGYNEQFF

j_gene: TRBJ2-2
v_gene: TRBV28
CDR3aa: CASSLKLGAAGELFF

j_gene: TRBJ2-6
v_gene: TRBV4-1
CDR3aa: CASSEGGGHSGANVLTF

j_gene: TRBJ1-3
v_gene: TRBV5-1
CDR3aa: CASSLSPTGGNTIYF

j_gene: TRBJ2-5
v_gene: TRBV7-9
CDR3aa: CASSPRPRETQYF

j_gene: TRBJ2-3
v_gene: TRBV7-2
CDR3aa: CASSVGVPDTQYF

j_gene: TRBJ1-4
v_gene: TRBV30
CDR3aa: CAWTQDREKLFF

j_gene: TRBJ1-5
v_gene: TRBV6-5
CDR3aa: CASSTQQGVGQPQHF

j_gene: TRBJ2-5
v_gene: TRBV5-4
CDR3aa: CASSLIQGAFETQYF

j_gene: TRBJ2-5
v_gene: TRBV5-4
CDR3aa: CASSLTGVQETQYF